This section outlines one T cell receptor beta chain sequence together with its context. Its antigen is not known. This sample is drawn from a study of cytomegalovirus exposure and HLA in healthy donors. Regarding the study as a whole: In an earlier analysis, in some 540 donors, most V segments appeared productive either ~87% or ~30% of the time. Donors were assumed by presence/absence analyses to have roughly uniform sequencing depth. Trimming of TCR beta V- and J-genes showed a link, identified in a later analysis, to a missense DCLRE1C variant.

PCR used 60 Vbeta primers and 13 Jbeta primers. The assay was immunoSEQ multiplex PCR, and TCRdb's table has in-frame clones only and misses some. Found here are more than 95,000 clones, over 70% of them singletons; the top ten hold approximately 5.1%. CDR1 SGHNT and CDR2 YYREEE come from the germline V gene (reference sequence). V lost 0 bases to trimming and J lost 5 bases, with 8 bases between them. The CDR3 contains 13 residues. The sample taken for sequencing was PBMCs. This rearrangement joins TRBV5-4 to TRBJ2-5, with D unclear. This sequence was found in a male donor in good health and CMV-seronegative. CDR3 protein: CASSLDSSETQYF. CDR3 in DNA: TGTGCCAGCAGCTTGGACAGCTCCGAGACCCAGTACTTC. The full variable domain, completed using reference TRBV5-4 and TRBJ2-5, is ETGVTQSPTHLIKTRGQQVTLRCSSQSGHNTVSWYQQALGQGPQFIFQYYREEENGRGNFPPRFSGLQFPNYSSELNVNALELDDSALYLCASSLDSSETQYFGPGTRLLVL.